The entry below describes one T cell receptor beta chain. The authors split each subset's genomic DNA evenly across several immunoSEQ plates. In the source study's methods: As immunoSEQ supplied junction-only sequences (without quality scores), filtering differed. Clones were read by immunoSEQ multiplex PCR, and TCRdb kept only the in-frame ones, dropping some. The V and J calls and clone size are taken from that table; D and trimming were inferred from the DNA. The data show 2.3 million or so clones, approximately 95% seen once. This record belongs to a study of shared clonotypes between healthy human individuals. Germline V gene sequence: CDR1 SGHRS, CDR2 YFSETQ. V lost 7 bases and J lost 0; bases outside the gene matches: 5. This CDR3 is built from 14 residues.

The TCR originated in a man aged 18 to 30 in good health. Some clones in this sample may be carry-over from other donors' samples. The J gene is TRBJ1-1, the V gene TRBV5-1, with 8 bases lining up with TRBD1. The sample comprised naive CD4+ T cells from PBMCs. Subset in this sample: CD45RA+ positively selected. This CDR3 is CASVGTGLNTEAFF. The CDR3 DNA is TGCGCCAGCGTAGGGACAGGATTGAACACTGAAGCTTTCTTT.